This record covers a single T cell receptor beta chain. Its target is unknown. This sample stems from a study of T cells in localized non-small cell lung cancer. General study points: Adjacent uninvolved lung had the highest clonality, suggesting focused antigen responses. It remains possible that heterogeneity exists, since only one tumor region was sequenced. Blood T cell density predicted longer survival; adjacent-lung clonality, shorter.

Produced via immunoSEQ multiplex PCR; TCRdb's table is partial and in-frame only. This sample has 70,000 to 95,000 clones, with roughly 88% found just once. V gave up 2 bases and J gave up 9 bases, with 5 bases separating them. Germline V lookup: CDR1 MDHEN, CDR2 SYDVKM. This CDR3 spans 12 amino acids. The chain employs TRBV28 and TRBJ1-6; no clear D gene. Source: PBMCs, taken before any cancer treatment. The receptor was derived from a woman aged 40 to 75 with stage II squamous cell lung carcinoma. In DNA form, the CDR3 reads TGTGCCAGCAGTTTACGGGGTTCACCCCTCCACTTT. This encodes CASSLRGSPLHF. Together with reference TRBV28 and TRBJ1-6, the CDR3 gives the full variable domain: DVKVTQSSRYLVKRTGEKVFLECVQDMDHENMFWYRQDPGLGLRLIYFSYDVKMKEKGDIPEGYSVSREKKERFSLILESASTNQTSMYLCASSLRGSPLHFGNGTRLTVT.